The clone carrying this TCR beta chain was counted ten times or more. Antigen: not known. This record belongs to a study of CD8 T cells in ankylosing spondylitis. Study outcomes and limitations: Made up of fewer than ten highly homologous variants, a TCR beta motif appeared characteristic of ankylosing spondylitis blood. Clones that were linked to disease were CD8+ and were relatively rare in peripheral blood. Earlier studies detected some motif variants in reactive arthritis synovial fluid and blood.

Quantitative 5'-RACE with molecular barcodes generated TCR beta libraries. TCRdb reanalysed the 5' RACE reads using MiXCR and keeps one entry per CDR3 protein. The table records 150,000 to 200,000 distinct CDR3 sequences, over 15% of them present only once. The CDR3 contains 16 residues. Trimming at V came to 6 bases and at J to 11 bases, leaving 17 bases not matched to a gene. The receptor was derived from a male donor aged 5-30 years with ankylosing spondylitis or in good health (not recorded which). V usage is TRBV12-3 or TRBV12-4 and J usage is TRBJ2-1, with 9 bases identical to TRBD2. The specimen was blood, either unsorted or a sorted T cell fraction (not recorded which). The CDR3 spells CASRRESGRTTEQQFF. The CDR3 DNA is TGTGCCAGCAGGAGGGAAAGCGGGAGGACTACCGAACAGCAGTTCTTC.